This T cell receptor (beta chain) was captured by sequencing in a study of CD8 T cells in Susac syndrome. Overall study results and limits: The CD4+ T cell repertoires of Susac syndrome were found to show no clonal expansion.

With regard to this clonotype: No antigen is known for it.

With random hexamers, reverse transcription was performed on roughly 0.5 to 1 ug of RNA. Amplification of TCR beta CDR3 by immunoSEQ multiplex PCR spanned 54 Vbeta and 13 Jbeta. TCRdb re-called the immunoSEQ multiplex PCR reads with MiXCR, one entry per CDR3 protein. This sample yields about 240,000 distinct CDR3 sequences, of which 95% to 97% are seen a single time; less than 0.11% belongs to the top ten. The ends lost 6 bases at V and 0 bases at J; junction bases unmatched: 3. The germline CDR1 and CDR2 sequences are SNHLY and FYNNEI. The CDR3 sequence is 16 residues long. Sequenced: CD4+ T cells from PBMCs. This receptor was identified in a human donor with Susac syndrome. The chain has TRBV2 and TRBJ2-3, with 13 bases aligning to TRBD2. The CDR3 nucleotides are TGTGCCAGCAGGAAGGGACTAGCGGGAAGCACAGATACGCAGTATTTT. This codes for CASRKGLAGSTDTQYF.